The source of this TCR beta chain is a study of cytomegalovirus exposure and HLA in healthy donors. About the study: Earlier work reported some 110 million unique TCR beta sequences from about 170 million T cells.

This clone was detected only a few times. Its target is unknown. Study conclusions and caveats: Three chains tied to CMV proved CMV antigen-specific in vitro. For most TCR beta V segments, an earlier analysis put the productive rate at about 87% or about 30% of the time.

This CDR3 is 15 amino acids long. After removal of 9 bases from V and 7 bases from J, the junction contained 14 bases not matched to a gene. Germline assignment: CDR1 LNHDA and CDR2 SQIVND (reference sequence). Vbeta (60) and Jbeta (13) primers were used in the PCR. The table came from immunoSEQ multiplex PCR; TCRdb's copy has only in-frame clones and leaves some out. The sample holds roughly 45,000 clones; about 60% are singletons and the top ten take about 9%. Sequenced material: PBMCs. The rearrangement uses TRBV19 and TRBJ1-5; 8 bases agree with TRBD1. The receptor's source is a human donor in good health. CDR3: CASKHGTGLYQPQHF. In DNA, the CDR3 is TGTGCCAGCAAACACGGGACAGGCCTTTACCAGCCCCAGCATTTT. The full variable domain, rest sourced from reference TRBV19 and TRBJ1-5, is DGGITQSPKYLFRKEGQNVTLSCEQNLNHDAMYWYRQDPGQGLRLIYYSQIVNDFQKGDIAEGYSVSREKKESFPLTVTSAQKNPTAFYLCASKHGTGLYQPQHFGDGTRLSIL.